These 29 T cell receptor beta chains share one sample of origin, sequenced in a study of T cells in Graves' hyperthyroidism and ophthalmopathy. Using RNA transcripts as the source, TCR beta CDR3 regions were amplified. A set of HTBI primers served as the primers for a first-round RT-PCR of the TCR CDR3. TCRdb passed the multiplex PCR reads through MiXCR, listing each CDR3 protein once. Of about 540,000 distinct CDR3 sequences listed, around 42% were seen once; the top ten hold 8.2%. Material for sequencing was peripheral blood or thyroid tissue (not recorded which). The source is a woman aged 18 to 35 with Graves' hyperthyroidism.

This sequence joins TRBV2 and TRBJ2-5; 7 bases agree with TRBD1. Germline V gene lookup returns CDR1 SNHLY and CDR2 FYNNEI. The CDR3 has 12 amino acids. V dropped 5 bases and J dropped 5; count of bases not matched to a gene: 2. This CDR3 is CASSTTGETQYF. The CDR3 DNA reads TGTGCCAGCAGTACGACAGGGGAGACCCAGTACTTC.

This clonotype showed up just a few times. V is TRBV2 and J is TRBJ1-5; possible D gene TRBD1, 6 bases. The CDR3 runs to 17 residues. The V end was cut by 6 bases, the J end by 2 bases, with 20 bases between. Per germline, CDR1 SNHLY and CDR2 FYNNEI. Written as DNA, the CDR3 is TGTGCCAGCAGCCTATACCCGACAGGCGATGGCAATCAGCCCCAGCATTTT. It is translated as CASSLYPTGDGNQPQHF.

The chain is built from TRBV19 and TRBJ1-5; 11 nucleotides align to TRBD1. The CDR3 consists of 15 residues. The V gene end was trimmed by 7 bases and the J gene end by 6 bases; junction bases not matched to a gene: 8. Germline V gene data show CDR1 as LNHDA and CDR2 as SQIVND (reference sequence). The CDR3 bases are TGTGCCAGTAAGGAGGACAGGGGGCTGGTTCAGCCCCAGCATTTT. It encodes CASKEDRGLVQPQHF.

Many counts were recorded for this clonotype. DNA of the CDR3: TGCGCCAGCAGCTTGCGGAACAGGGGCAACGAGCAGTACTTC. This encodes CASSLRNRGNEQYF. V is TRBV5-1 and J is TRBJ2-7, with TRBD1 identical over 7 bases. This CDR3 region has 14 residues. CDR1 is SGHRS, CDR2 YFSETQ, per germline. V dropped 1 base and J dropped 5; count of bases not matched to a gene: 6.

At least ten counts were recorded for this clonotype. The chain links TRBV10-3 to TRBJ2-2, with TRBD2 as a possible D gene (5 bases). CDR1 ENHRY and CDR2 SYGVKD come from the germline V gene. The CDR3 consists of 13 residues. Trimming removed 3 bases at V and 11 bases at J, with 13 bases between. The CDR3, as DNA: TGTGCCATCAGTGATAACGGGGATTCAGAGCTGTTTTTT. This sequence encodes CAISDNGDSELFF.

The chain couples TRBV12-3 or TRBV12-4 to TRBJ1-1, with D hard to call. V was clipped by 3 bases and J by 1 base, with 6 bases between them. This CDR3 contains 13 residues. The DNA for the CDR3 is TGTGCCAGCAGTTTTAACCGGAACACTGAAGCTTTCTTT. This encodes CASSFNRNTEAFF.

The chain carries TRBV5-1 and TRBJ1-1; no clear D gene. Germline CDR1 and CDR2: SGHRS and YFSETQ. The length of the CDR3 is 15 residues. The V and J ends lost 0 bases and 1 base respectively, with 10 bases between them. CDR3 in amino acids: CASSLGWIPNTEAFF. Here the CDR3 DNA reads TGCGCCAGCAGCTTGGGTTGGATACCGAACACTGAAGCTTTCTTT.

This clonotype was counted a few times. The V and J genes are TRBV10-3 and TRBJ1-1, with 8 bases aligning to TRBD1. The CDR3 totals 14 residues. V lost 2 bases, J lost 6 bases, and 5 bases stayed unmatched. The V gene's germline CDR1 is ENHRY and CDR2 SYGVKD. The CDR3 loop is CAISEGGTGAEAFF. DNA for the CDR3: TGTGCCATCAGTGAGGGGGGGACAGGTGCTGAAGCTTTCTTT.

In the case of this clonotype: A much larger clone differs from this one at a single base, so this may be a read error. The genes are TRBV29-1 and TRBJ2-5; the match to TRBD2 covers 8 bases. CDR3 length equals 14 residues. From germline, CDR1 is SQVTM and CDR2 ANQGSEA. V lost 2 bases, J lost 8 bases, and 10 bases stayed unmatched. In DNA, the CDR3 is TGCAGCGTTGAAATCCCGGGAGCGGGGGATACCCAGTACTTC. Translating it yields CSVEIPGAGDTQYF.

J is TRBJ2-7 and V is TRBV9, with 10 bases aligning to TRBD1. The germline gives CDR1 SGDLS, CDR2 YYNGEE. The V and J ends lost 0 bases and 4 bases, in that order; junction bases with no gene match: 4. The length of the CDR3 is 15 residues. The CDR3 is CASSVDRTGGYEQYF. The CDR3 bases are TGTGCCAGCAGCGTAGACAGGACAGGGGGTTACGAGCAGTACTTC.

The chain joins TRBV7-9 to TRBJ1-3; 8 positions match TRBD1. The CDR3 length is 13 residues. Germline values: CDR1 SEHNR, CDR2 FQNEAQ (reference sequence). V shed 11 bases and J 1 base; nucleotides not matched to a gene: 4. CDR3 loop: CACWTGSGNTIYF. CDR3 nucleotide sequence: TGTGCCTGTTGGACAGGGTCTGGAAACACCATATATTTT.

Turning to this clonotype: The germline gene is not matched at one end of the junction; a read error may be the cause. The chain is built from TRBV2 and TRBJ1-1; no reliable D call. There are 15 residues in the CDR3. The V gene's germline CDR1 is SNHLY and CDR2 FYNNEI. The CDR3 sequence: CASSLLSALMRGALF. CDR3 DNA: TGTGCCAGCAGCCTCCTTTCGGCGCTCATGAGAGGAGCTCTCTTT.

The chain has TRBV25-1 and TRBJ1-2; D is unresolved. This CDR3 spans 11 amino acids. Per the germline V gene, CDR1 is MGHDK and CDR2 is SYGVNS. The CDR3 DNA sequence: TGTGTCCATTTTCCGGCCGGGGGCTACACCTTC. It specifies CVHFPAGGYTF.

The V call is TRBV19, the J call TRBJ1-6; D may be TRBD1 (5 bases). The V end was cut by 3 bases, the J end by 11 bases, with 20 bases between. This CDR3 spans 16 amino acids. From germline, CDR1 is LNHDA and CDR2 SQIVND (reference sequence). CDR3 DNA sequence: TGTGCCAGTAGTATCGGTTTTCTGAGGTTAGGGGCACCCCTCCACTTT. Its translation is CASSIGFLRLGAPLHF.

The rearrangement links TRBV2 to TRBJ2-7, with D hard to call. The closer fit of TRBJ2-1 to the DNA end suggests the J call may be wrong. CDR3 length equals 14 residues. CDR1 and CDR2 from the germline V gene are SNHLY and FYNNEI. Written as DNA, the CDR3 is TGTGCCCTTACGACCCGGAGCTCCTACAATGAGCAGTTCTTC. Residues: CALTTRSSYNEQFF.

This clonotype was observed a single time. One junction end disagrees with the germline gene, perhaps due to a read error. V and J are TRBV7-9 and TRBJ2-2, with 7 bases lining up with TRBD1. The V gene's germline CDR1 is SEHNR and CDR2 FQNEAQ (reference sequence). The CDR3 runs 16 residues. DNA for the CDR3: TGCGCCAGCAGCCAAGAGACAGGGACGAACACCGGGGAGCTGTTTTTT. Amino acids: CASSQETGTNTGELFF.

The table lists this clonotype with many counts. The chain uses TRBV2 and TRBJ1-2; 11 nucleotides match TRBD1. The CDR3 extends over 15 amino acids. Looked up from germline, CDR1 is SNHLY and CDR2 is FYNNEI. Trimming at V came to 1 base and at J to 4 bases, leaving 2 bases not matched to a gene. DNA of the CDR3: TGTGCCAGCAGTGAAGGGGACAGGGGGAGCTATGGCTACACCTTC. It encodes CASSEGDRGSYGYTF.

The chain recombines TRBV15 with TRBJ2-5; 7 bases are shared with TRBD1. V shed 1 base and J 1 base; nucleotides not matched to a gene: 3. This CDR3 comprises 15 residues. Germline CDR1 reads LNHNV; CDR2 reads YYDKDF (reference sequence). The CDR3 coding sequence is TGTGCCACCAGCAGAGTCCGGGACAGCCAAGAGACCCAGTACTTC. Amino acid sequence: CATSRVRDSQETQYF.

The chain combines TRBV25-1 with TRBJ1-4; D may be TRBD1 (6 bases). Germline CDR1 and CDR2: MGHDK and SYGVNS. V was trimmed by 5 bases and J by 8 bases, leaving 15 bases between them. The CDR3 totals 14 residues. The CDR3: CASSYRASKEKLFF. The DNA of the CDR3 is TGTGCCAGCAGTTACAGGGCGAGCAAAGAAAAACTGTTTTTT.

The table lists this clonotype with many counts. This chain joins TRBV15 and TRBJ2-7, with D perhaps TRBD1 or TRBD2 (5 bases each). There are 14 residues in the CDR3. Trimming left V 1 base short and J 5 bases short, with 12 bases between. Germline CDR1 LNHNV, CDR2 YYDKDF (reference sequence). The CDR3 protein is CATSRVPGSDEQYF. CDR3 coding DNA: TGTGCCACCAGCAGAGTACCAGGGAGCGACGAGCAGTACTTC. The full variable domain, in which reference TRBV15 and TRBJ2-7 provide the parts outside the CDR3, is DAMVIQNPRYQVTQFGKPVTLSCSQTLNHNVMYWYQQKSSQAPKLLFHYYDKDFNNEADTPDNFQSRRPNTSFCFLDIRSPGLGDTAMYLCATSRVPGSDEQYFGPGTRLTVT.

In its sample, this clonotype was seen many times. The chain joins TRBV4-1 to TRBJ2-7; D perhaps matches TRBD2 (6 bases). Germline values: CDR1 MGHRA, CDR2 YSYEKL. The CDR3 covers 14 residues. Trimming removed 1 base at V and 3 bases at J, with 10 bases between. CDR3 in amino acids: CASSQVLANYEQYF. In DNA form, the CDR3 reads TGCGCCAGCAGCCAAGTTCTAGCGAACTACGAGCAGTACTTC.

The gene calls are TRBV5-1 and TRBJ1-1, with D possibly TRBD1 on 5 matching bases. CDR1 SGHRS and CDR2 YFSETQ come from the germline V gene. V was pared by 0 bases and J by 0 bases, with 15 bases between. The CDR3 sequence is 17 residues long. In DNA, the CDR3 is TGCGCCAGCAGCTTGGGTCTAGCTGGGACCATGAACACTGAAGCTTTCTTT. This encodes CASSLGLAGTMNTEAFF.

CDR3 DNA sequence: TGTGCCAGCAGTTACGGCCCAGGACACTACGAGCAGTACTTC. Residues: CASSYGPGHYEQYF. V gene TRBV7-6 combines with J gene TRBJ2-7, with a tentative D call TRBD1 (5 bases). This CDR3 has 14 residues. Trimming removed 6 bases from V and 3 bases from J, with 15 bases in between. The germline CDR1 and CDR2 sequences are SGHVS and FNYEAQ.

The V and J genes are TRBV19 and TRBJ1-2; unclear D gene. The CDR3 loop spans 12 amino acids. Germline loops: CDR1 LNHDA, CDR2 SQIVND (reference sequence). V lost 7 bases and J 8 bases, leaving 14 bases between the germline ends. In DNA form, the CDR3 reads TGTGCCAGTACCTTGGGAATTGGCGGCTACACCTTC. Its translation: CASTLGIGGYTF.

This clonotype has at least ten counts. The chain is built from TRBV14 and TRBJ2-7; 7 bases are a match to TRBD2. The CDR3 length is 12 residues. V trimming: 6 bases; J trimming: 5 bases; junction bases outside the gene matches: 4. CDR1 and CDR2 from the germline V gene are SGHDN and FVKESK. CDR3 region: CASRGGNNEQYF. CDR3 sequence (DNA): TGTGCCAGCAGGGGAGGGAACAACGAGCAGTACTTC.

This clonotype was seen a handful of times. J is TRBJ2-7 and V is TRBV7-9; D unclear. V was shortened by 1 base and J by 3 bases, with 10 bases between the two germline ends. The CDR3 is made up of 14 amino acids. Germline values: CDR1 SEHNR, CDR2 FQNEAQ (reference sequence). The CDR3 nucleotides are TGTGCCAGCAGCTTAGGGCAGGAAATCTACGAGCAGTACTTC. Its translation is CASSLGQEIYEQYF. Looking up the rest from reference TRBV7-9 and TRBJ2-7 gives the full variable domain: DTGVSQNPRHKITKRGQNVTFRCDPISEHNRLYWYRQTLGQGPEFLTYFQNEAQLEKSRLLSDRFSAERPKGSFSTLEIQRTEQGDSAMYLCASSLGQEIYEQYFGPGTRLTVT.

This clonotype has at least ten counts. This chain uses TRBV7-2 with TRBJ2-2; D is undetermined. The CDR3 extends over 14 amino acids. CDR1 is SGHTA and CDR2 is FQGNSA in the germline V gene. V lost 6 bases, J lost 3 bases, and 11 bases lay in between. This chain's CDR3 is CASRTDEHTGELFF. CDR3 bases: TGTGCCAGCAGGACGGACGAGCACACCGGGGAGCTGTTTTTT. The variable domain in full, with the rest retrieved from reference TRBV7-2 and TRBJ2-2, is GAGVSQSPSNKVTEKGKDVELRCDPISGHTALYWYRQSLGQGLEFLIYFQGNSAPDKSGLPSDRFSAERTGGSVSTLTIQRTQQEDSAVYLCASRTDEHTGELFFGEGSRLTVL.

The J gene is TRBJ2-5, the V gene TRBV25-1, with TRBD1 as a possible D gene (6 bases). The CDR3 is 14 amino acids. The V end lost 5 bases, the J end lost 5 bases, and 15 bases lay between the germline ends. The germline CDR1 and CDR2 sequences are MGHDK and SYGVNS. CDR3: CASSWDTGRETQYF. DNA of the CDR3: TGTGCCAGCAGTTGGGACACCGGCAGGGAGACCCAGTACTTC.

This clonotype was picked up many times. The chain joins TRBV9 to TRBJ2-7; TRBD1 matches at 7 bases. Germline-derived CDR1 and CDR2 are SGDLS and YYNGEE. The CDR3 is 14 residues long. Trimming took 5 bases from V and 0 from J; bases not matched to a gene: 5. CDR3 sequence: CASSLQGSSYEQYF. The CDR3 DNA reads TGTGCCAGCAGTTTACAGGGGAGCTCCTACGAGCAGTACTTC.